This is a list of T cell receptor beta chains from one sample in a study of T cells in Graves' hyperthyroidism and ophthalmopathy. TCRdb analysed the multiplex PCR reads with MiXCR anew, one entry per CDR3 protein. The sample holds a few hundred thousand distinct CDR3 sequences, 15% seen once. Material: blood. The receptors shown here come from a woman under 40 with Graves' hyperthyroidism. Each CDR3 is given with its conserved first and last residue. A D gene is named only where the DNA matches it firmly. Expanded clones get a size class; other rows say once, few or many, or leave the size out.

J gene | V gene | clone size | CDR3 length | D gene | CDR3 protein | CDR3 DNA
TRBJ1-1 | TRBV10-3 | . | 17 | . | CAISASLGGGANTEAFF | TGTGCCATCAGTGCCTCTCTGGGAGGAGGGGCGAACACTGAAGCTTTCTTT
TRBJ1-3 | TRBV28 | few | 15 | . | CASTRSGDSGNTIYF | TGTGCCAGCACCCGCAGCGGGGACTCTGGAAACACCATATATTTT
TRBJ1-6 | TRBV28 | . | 14 | TRBD1 | CASSQTTGISPLHF | TGTGCCAGCAGTCAAACGACAGGGATCTCACCCCTCCACTTT
TRBJ2-5 | TRBV5-1 | . | 14 | TRBD2 | CASREVAGVETQYF | TGCGCCAGCAGGGAGGTAGCGGGAGTGGAGACCCAGTACTTC
TRBJ1-3 | TRBV3-1 | few | 15 | . | CASSKNSGSGNTIYF | TGTGCCAGCAGCAAAAATAGTGGCTCTGGAAACACCATATATTTT
TRBJ2-1 | TRBV18 | few | 15 | . | CASSPSGLRANEQFF | TGTGCCAGCTCACCTAGCGGATTGCGGGCGAATGAGCAGTTCTTC
TRBJ2-7 | TRBV6-2/TRBV6-3 | . | 16 | TRBD2 | CASSYSVLAGFGEQYF | TGTGCCAGCAGTTACTCGGTTCTAGCGGGATTCGGCGAGCAGTACTTC
TRBJ2-7 | TRBV6-2/TRBV6-3 | many | 15 | . | CASSYSSLGSYEQYF | TGTGCCAGCAGTTACTCGAGCTTAGGTTCCTACGAGCAGTACTTC
TRBJ2-3 | TRBV7-7 | many | 14 | TRBD2 | CASSGGGYTDTQYF | TGTGCTAGCAGCGGGGGGGGGTACACAGATACGCAGTATTTT
TRBJ1-2 | TRBV6-2/TRBV6-3 | . | 13 | . | CASSYSIPYGYTF | TGTGCCAGCAGTTACTCGATTCCCTATGGCTACACCTTC
TRBJ2-7 | TRBV15 | many | 14 | . | CATSRDNRDYEQYF | TGTGCCACCAGCAGAGATAACAGGGACTACGAGCAGTACTTC
TRBJ2-1 | TRBV6-1 | many | 14 | TRBD1 | CASTGQGRMNEQFF | TGTGCCAGCACAGGACAGGGGCGTATGAATGAGCAGTTCTTC
TRBJ2-1 | TRBV6-2/TRBV6-3 | few | 15 | . | CASSYSDVGGYEQFF | TGTGCCAGCAGTTACTCGGACGTCGGGGGATATGAGCAGTTCTTC
TRBJ2-1 | TRBV30 | . | 14 | . | CAWSLGGSYNEQFF | TGTGCCTGGAGCCTTGGGGGCTCCTACAATGAGCAGTTCTTC
TRBJ2-7 | TRBV9 | few | 15 | TRBD2 | CASSVSSGRFYEQYF | TGTGCCAGCAGCGTATCAAGCGGGAGGTTCTACGAGCAGTACTTC
TRBJ2-1 | TRBV20-1 | once | 15 | . | CSAEGSESHYNEQFF | TGCAGTGCCGAGGGGAGCGAGTCCCACTACAATGAGCAGTTCTTC
TRBJ2-3 | TRBV3-1 | many | 16 | . | CASSQDRGGDTDTQYF | TGTGCCAGCAGCCAAGACAGGGGTGGGGACACAGATACGCAGTATTTT
TRBJ2-3 | TRBV20-1 | . | 16 | TRBD2 | CSARARDYQATDTQYF | TGCAGTGCTAGAGCGAGGGACTATCAGGCAACAGATACGCAGTATTTT
TRBJ2-7 | TRBV12-3/TRBV12-4 | many | 13 | . | CASTRQVSGEQYF | TGTGCCAGCACTCGACAGGTTTCGGGCGAGCAGTACTTC
TRBJ2-7 | TRBV6-2/TRBV6-3 | many | 14 | . | CASSYSGREYEQYF | TGTGCCAGCAGTTACTCGGGAAGGGAATACGAGCAGTACTTC
TRBJ1-3 | TRBV29-1 | many | 13 | . | CSVRGVSGNTIYF | TGCAGCGTGCGAGGGGTTTCCGGAAACACCATATATTTT
TRBJ2-1 | TRBV29-1 | few | 14 | . | CSVGSVFSYNEQFF | TGCAGCGTTGGGTCTGTGTTCTCCTACAATGAGCAGTTCTTC
TRBJ2-3 | TRBV5-1 | . | 16 | TRBD2 | CASSSSSGRGADTQYF | TGCGCCAGCAGCTCAAGTAGCGGGAGAGGGGCAGATACGCAGTATTTT
TRBJ1-2 | TRBV4-1 | . | 15 | . | CASSQATPATYGYTF | TGCGCCAGCAGCCAAGCGACCCCGGCAACCTATGGCTACACCTTC
TRBJ2-7 | TRBV28 | many | 15 | TRBD2 | CASSLTSGGPYEQYF | TGTGCCAGCAGTTTAACTAGCGGGGGACCCTACGAGCAGTACTTC
TRBJ1-3 | TRBV12-3/TRBV12-4 | few | 14 | . | CASSFKTVENTIYF | TGTGCCAGCAGTTTTAAGACGGTCGAAAACACCATATATTTT
TRBJ2-3 | TRBV30 | many | 16 | TRBD2 | CAWSGGTSGNPDTQYF | TGTGCCTGGAGTGGGGGGACTAGCGGGAACCCAGATACGCAGTATTTT
TRBJ2-3 | TRBV27 | . | 13 | . | CASISRATDTQYF | TGTGCCAGCATCTCCAGGGCCACAGATACGCAGTATTTT
TRBJ2-3 | TRBV5-1 | few | 15 | TRBD2 | CASSFTSGRLDTQYF | TGCGCCAGCAGCTTCACTAGCGGGAGGCTGGATACGCAGTATTTT
TRBJ2-3 | TRBV20-1 | many | 13 | . | CSARDIQQDTQYF | TGCAGTGCTAGAGATATCCAGCAAGATACGCAGTATTTT
TRBJ2-7 | TRBV4-1 | many | 15 | TRBD2 | CASSPWTSGAYEQYF | TGCGCCAGCAGCCCCTGGACTAGCGGAGCCTACGAGCAGTACTTC
TRBJ1-6 | TRBV20-1 | many | 13 | . | CSARFGIESPLHF | TGCAGTGCTAGATTCGGAATAGAATCACCCCTCCACTTT
TRBJ1-5 | TRBV30 | . | 11 | . | CAWGDHQPQHF | TGTGCCTGGGGGGACCATCAGCCCCAGCATTTT